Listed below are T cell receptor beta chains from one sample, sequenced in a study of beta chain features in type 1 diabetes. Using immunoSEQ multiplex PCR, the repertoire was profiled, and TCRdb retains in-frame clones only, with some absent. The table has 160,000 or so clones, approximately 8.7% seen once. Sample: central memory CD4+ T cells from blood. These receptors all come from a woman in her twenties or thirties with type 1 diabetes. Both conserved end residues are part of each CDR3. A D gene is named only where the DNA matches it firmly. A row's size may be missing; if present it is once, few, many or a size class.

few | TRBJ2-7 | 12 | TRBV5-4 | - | TGTGCCAGCAGCTTACAACAGTACGAGCAGTACTTC | CASSLQQYEQYF
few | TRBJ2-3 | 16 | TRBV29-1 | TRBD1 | TGCAGCGTAGAGACCGGGACAGGGGGATACACAGATACGCAGTATTTT | CSVETGTGGYTDTQYF
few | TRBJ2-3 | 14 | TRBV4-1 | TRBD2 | TGTGCCAGCAGCTCTAGCGGGAGTGAAGATACGCAGTATTTT | CASSSSGSEDTQYF
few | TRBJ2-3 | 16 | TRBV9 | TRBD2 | TGTGCCAGCAGCAAGGGGACTAGCGGGGGCACAGATACGCAGTATTTT | CASSKGTSGGTDTQYF
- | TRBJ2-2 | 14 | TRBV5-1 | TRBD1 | TGCGCCAGCAGCTTTCAGGGGGAAGTCGGGGAGCTGTTTTTT | CASSFQGEVGELFF
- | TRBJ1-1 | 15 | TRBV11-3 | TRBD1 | TGTGCCAGCAGCTTAACGGGGACAGAACTAACCGAAGCTTTCTTT | CASSLTGTELTEAFF
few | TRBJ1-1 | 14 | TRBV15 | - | TGTGCCACCAGCGGAGGGGGGGTGGGAACTGAAGCTTTCTTT | CATSGGGVGTEAFF
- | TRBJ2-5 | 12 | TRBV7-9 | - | TGTGCCAGCAGCCCCAACAGAGAGACCCAGTACTTC | CASSPNRETQYF
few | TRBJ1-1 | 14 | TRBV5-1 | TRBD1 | TGCGCCAGCAGCTCACAGGGGCGCGACACTGAAGCTTTCTTT | CASSSQGRDTEAFF
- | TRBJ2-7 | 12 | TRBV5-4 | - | TGTGCCAGCAGCTTTCCGGGAAACGAGCAGTACTTC | CASSFPGNEQYF
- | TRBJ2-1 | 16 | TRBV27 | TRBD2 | TGTGCCAGCAGTTTTGTGGCGGGGGTCTCCTACAATGAGCAGTTCTTC | CASSFVAGVSYNEQFF
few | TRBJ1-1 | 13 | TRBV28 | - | TGTGCCAGCAGTGACAGTGTGAACACTGAAGCTTTCTTT | CASSDSVNTEAFF